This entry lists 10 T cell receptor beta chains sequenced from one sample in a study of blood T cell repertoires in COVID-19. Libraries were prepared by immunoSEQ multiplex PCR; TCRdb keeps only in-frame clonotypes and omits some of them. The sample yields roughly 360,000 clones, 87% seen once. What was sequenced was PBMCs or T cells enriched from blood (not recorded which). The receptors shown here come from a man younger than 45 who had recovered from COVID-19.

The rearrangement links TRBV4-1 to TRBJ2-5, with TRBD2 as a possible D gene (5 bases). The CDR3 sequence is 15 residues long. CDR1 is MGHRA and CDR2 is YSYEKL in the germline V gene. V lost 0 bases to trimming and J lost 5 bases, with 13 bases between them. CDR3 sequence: CASSQDLGRVETQYF. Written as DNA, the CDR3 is TGCGCCAGCAGCCAAGATCTAGGGAGAGTGGAGACCCAGTACTTC.

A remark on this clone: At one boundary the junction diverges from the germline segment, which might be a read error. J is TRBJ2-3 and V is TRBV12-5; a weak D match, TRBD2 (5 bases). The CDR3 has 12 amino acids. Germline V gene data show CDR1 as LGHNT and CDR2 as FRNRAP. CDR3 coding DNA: TGTGCTAGTGGCCCTAGCAGAGATACGCAGTATTTT. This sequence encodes CASGPSRDTQYF.

Here the CDR3 DNA reads TGTGCCACCAGCAGAGATTTGTTCGAAGGGAGAAGGGGCTACACCTTC. This codes for CATSRDLFEGRRGYTF. This chain connects TRBV15 to TRBJ1-2; D not certain. From germline, CDR1 is LNHNV and CDR2 YYDKDF (reference sequence). The CDR3 loop spans 16 amino acids. V dropped 0 bases and J dropped 8 bases, with 19 bases sitting between them.

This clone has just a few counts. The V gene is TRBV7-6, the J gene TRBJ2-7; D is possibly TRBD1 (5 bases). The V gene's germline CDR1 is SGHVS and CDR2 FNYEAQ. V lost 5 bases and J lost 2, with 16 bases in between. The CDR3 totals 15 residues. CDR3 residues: CASSQGVENPYEQYF. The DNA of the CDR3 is TGTGCCAGCAGCCAAGGGGTGGAGAACCCCTACGAGCAGTACTTC.

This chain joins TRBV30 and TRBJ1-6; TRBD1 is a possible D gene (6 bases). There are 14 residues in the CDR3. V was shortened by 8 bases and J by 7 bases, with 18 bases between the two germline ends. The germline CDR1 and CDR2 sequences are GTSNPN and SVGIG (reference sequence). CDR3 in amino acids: CAVVPGHQNSPLHF. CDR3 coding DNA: TGTGCCGTTGTACCGGGACACCAGAATTCACCCCTCCACTTT.

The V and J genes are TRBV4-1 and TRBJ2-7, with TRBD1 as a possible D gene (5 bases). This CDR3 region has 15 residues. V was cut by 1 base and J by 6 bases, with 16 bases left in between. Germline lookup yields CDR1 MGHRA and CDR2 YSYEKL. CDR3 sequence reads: CASSQVVAQGTEQYF. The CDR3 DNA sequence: TGCGCCAGCAGCCAAGTTGTGGCCCAGGGTACCGAGCAGTACTTC.

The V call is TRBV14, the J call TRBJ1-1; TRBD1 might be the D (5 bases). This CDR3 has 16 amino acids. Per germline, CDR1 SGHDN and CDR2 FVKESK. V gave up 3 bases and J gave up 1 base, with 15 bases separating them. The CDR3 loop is CASSHLRQGANTEAFF. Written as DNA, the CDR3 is TGTGCCAGCAGCCACCTCAGACAAGGGGCGAACACTGAAGCTTTCTTT.

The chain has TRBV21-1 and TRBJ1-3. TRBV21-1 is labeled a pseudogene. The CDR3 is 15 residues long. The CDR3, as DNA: TGTGCCAGCAGCGGATCGGGGAAATTAGGAAACACCATATATTTT. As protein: CASSGSGKLGNTIYF.

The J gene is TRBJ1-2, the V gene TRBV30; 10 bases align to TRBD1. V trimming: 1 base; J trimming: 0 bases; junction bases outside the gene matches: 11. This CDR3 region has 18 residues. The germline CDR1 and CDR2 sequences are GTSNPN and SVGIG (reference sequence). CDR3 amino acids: CAWSARGTGDAANYGYTF. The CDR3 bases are TGTGCCTGGAGTGCCCGGGGGACAGGGGACGCGGCTAACTATGGCTACACCTTC.

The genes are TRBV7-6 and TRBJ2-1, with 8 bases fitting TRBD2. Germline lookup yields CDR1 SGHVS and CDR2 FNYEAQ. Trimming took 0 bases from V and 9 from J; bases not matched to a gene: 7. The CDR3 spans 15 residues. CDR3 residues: CASSLARAGGGEQFF. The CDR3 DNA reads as TGTGCCAGCAGCTTAGCCCGCGCGGGGGGTGGTGAGCAGTTCTTC.